The 22 T cell receptor beta chains given below trace back to one sample, sequenced in a study of Ad26.COV2.S vaccination and SARS-CoV-2 variants. The treatment here: 15 to 20 received Ad26.COV2.S at low or high dose, single or two shots; five or six received placebo; per-sample allocation not given. Samples were taken on day 63 after the first vaccine or placebo injection. TCRdb's copy holds only in-frame clones and misses some; the assay was immunoSEQ multiplex PCR. The sample has some 350,000 clones; around 83% are singletons. The sequences come from peripheral blood, collected in a trial of Ad26.COV2.S vaccine versus placebo. These receptors were taken from a person between 18 and 65 years old who received the Ad26.COV2.S COVID-19 vaccine or a placebo.

CDR3 sequence: CASSRGGQQTSYEQYF. In nucleotides, the CDR3 is TGTGCCAGCAGCAGGGGGGGACAGCAAACTTCCTACGAGCAGTACTTC. The chain combines TRBV27 with TRBJ2-7; D tentatively fits TRBD1 or TRBD2 (7 bases each). The germline CDR1 and CDR2 sequences are MNHEY and SMNVEV (reference sequence). CDR3 length equals 16 residues. Deletions cut 6 bases from V and 1 base from J, with 19 bases between.

The rearrangement joins TRBV6-1 to TRBJ2-1; a weak D match, TRBD1 (5 bases). The CDR3 length is 16 residues. With 1 base removed from V and 8 bases from J, the gap between germline ends came to 18 bases. CDR1 is MNHNS and CDR2 is SASEGT in the germline V gene. This CDR3 is CASSEVSGLGRDEQFF. Written as DNA, the CDR3 is TGTGCCAGCAGTGAAGTGTCAGGGCTAGGTAGGGATGAGCAGTTCTTC.

The rearrangement links TRBV2 to TRBJ1-5, with D perhaps TRBD1 (6 bases). Trimming shortened V by 8 bases and J by 5 bases, and 16 bases separated the two germline ends. Germline CDR1 and CDR2: SNHLY and FYNNEI. The CDR3 runs to 14 residues. CDR3 bases: TGTGCCAGCTACCTAGGGGGGCCGGATCAGCCCCAGCATTTT. Protein product: CASYLGGPDQPQHF. Complete variable domain (other parts from reference TRBV2 and TRBJ1-5): EPEVTQTPSHQVTQMGQEVILRCVPISNHLYFYWYRQILGQKVEFLVSFYNNEISEKSEIFDDQFSVERPDGSNFTLKIRSTKLEDSAMYFCASYLGGPDQPQHFGDGTRLSIL.

The rearrangement joins TRBV4-1 to TRBJ2-7, with D perhaps TRBD2 (6 bases). V was clipped by 1 base and J by 0 bases, with 16 bases between them. This CDR3 has 17 residues. From germline, CDR1 is MGHRA and CDR2 YSYEKL. The CDR3 coding sequence is TGCGCCAGCAGCCAAGTCGCCGGAGGGGAGCCCTCCTACGAGCAGTACTTC. It yields the protein CASSQVAGGEPSYEQYF.

The rearrangement joins TRBV2 to TRBJ2-1; the match to TRBD2 covers 8 bases. Germline CDR1 and CDR2: SNHLY and FYNNEI. The CDR3 is 15 amino acids. The trim removed 4 bases at V and 3 bases at J, leaving 5 bases unmatched. This CDR3 is CASSGVAGIYNEQFF. The CDR3 DNA reads TGTGCCAGCAGTGGGGTAGCGGGAATCTACAATGAGCAGTTCTTC.

The CDR3 DNA is TGTGCCAGCAGCCAAGTCAGGAATTCACCCCTCCACTTT. Translated, it gives CASSQVRNSPLHF. The V call is TRBV11-2, the J call TRBJ1-6, with unresolved D. V was pared by 5 bases and J by 7 bases, with 9 bases between. This CDR3 spans 13 amino acids. The germline gives CDR1 SGHAT, CDR2 FQNNGV. The full variable domain, its missing parts supplied by reference TRBV11-2 and TRBJ1-6, is EAGVAQSPRYKIIEKRQSVAFWCNPISGHATLYWYQQILGQGPKLLIQFQNNGVVDDSQLPKDRFSAERLKGVDSTLKIQPAKLEDSAVYLCASSQVRNSPLHFGNGTRLTVT.

V gene TRBV12-3 or TRBV12-4 combines with J gene TRBJ2-3; D possibly uses TRBD1 or TRBD2 (7 bases each). V was trimmed by 10 bases and J by 7 bases, leaving 15 bases between them. CDR3 length: 12 residues. CDR3 sequence reads: CATYQGGHTQYF. As DNA, the CDR3 is TGTGCCACCTACCAGGGGGGGCATACGCAGTATTTT.

V is TRBV24-1 and J is TRBJ2-2; 10 bases fit TRBD1. The CDR3 is 16 amino acids. The germline gives CDR1 KGHDR, CDR2 SFDVKD. The V segment lost 3 bases and the J segment 1 base; nucleotides outside the gene matches: 1. In DNA form, the CDR3 reads TGTGCCACCAGTGATCGGACAGGGGGGAACACCGGGGAGCTGTTTTTT. It translates to CATSDRTGGNTGELFF.

The chain employs TRBV5-6 and TRBJ2-3; 12 bases map to TRBD2. This CDR3 has 16 amino acids. CDR1 is SGHDT, CDR2 YYEEEE, per germline. The V and J ends lost 2 bases and 6 bases, in that order; junction bases with no gene match: 7. The CDR3 loop is CASSFLSSGGADTQYF. For the CDR3, the DNA is TGTGCCAGCAGCTTTTTGTCTAGCGGGGGGGCCGATACGCAGTATTTT.

Here the CDR3 DNA reads TGTGCCAGCAGGAATACCGGGACCAGTCCCTACGAGCAGTACTTC. This sequence encodes CASRNTGTSPYEQYF. V and J are TRBV6-5 and TRBJ2-7, with D perhaps being TRBD1 or TRBD2 (5 bases each). The CDR3 is 15 residues long. Deletions cut 6 bases from V and 2 bases from J, with 17 bases between. Per the germline V gene, CDR1 is MNHEY and CDR2 is SVGAGI.

The rearrangement joins TRBV7-9 to TRBJ1-4; D uncertain. The germline V gene encodes CDR1 SEHNR and CDR2 FQNEAQ (reference sequence). With 5 bases removed from V and 8 bases from J, the gap between germline ends came to 18 bases. CDR3 length: 15 amino acids. DNA for the CDR3: TGTGCCAGCAGCCAGCTGAGGGCGGGAGGAGAAAAACTGTTTTTT. It codes for CASSQLRAGGEKLFF.

Remarks on this clone: The same CDR3 is also encoded by other DNA sequences in this sample. This chain connects TRBV7-2 to TRBJ2-5; D unresolved. Germline V gene lookup returns CDR1 SGHTA and CDR2 FQGNSA. The CDR3 totals 11 residues. V lost 6 bases to trimming and J lost 0 bases, with 2 bases between them. In nucleotides, the CDR3 is TGTGCCAGCAGTAACCAAGAGACCCAGTACTTC. It encodes CASSNQETQYF. Variable domain in full (rest from reference TRBV7-2 and TRBJ2-5): GAGVSQSPSNKVTEKGKDVELRCDPISGHTALYWYRQSLGQGLEFLIYFQGNSAPDKSGLPSDRFSAERTGGSVSTLTIQRTQQEDSAVYLCASSNQETQYFGPGTRLLVL.

A few counts support this clone. For the CDR3, the DNA is TGTGCCAGCAGTTGGGACGGAAATCAGCCCCAGCATTTT. Translating it yields CASSWDGNQPQHF. The J gene is TRBJ1-5, the V gene TRBV28; possible D gene TRBD1, 5 bases. There are 13 residues in the CDR3. Trimming removed 4 bases from V and 4 bases from J, with 8 bases in between. Per germline, CDR1 MDHEN and CDR2 SYDVKM.

The chain links TRBV12-1 to TRBJ2-7; the table's D call TRBD1 went unverified against the DNA. TRBV12-1 is a listed pseudogene. The CDR3 contains 14 residues. CDR3: CASSFWDRVSEQYF. In nucleotides, the CDR3 is TGTGCCAGCAGCTTTTGGGACAGGGTATCCGAGCAGTACTTC.

The chain joins TRBV7-2 to TRBJ2-2; the match to TRBD2 covers 8 bases. After removal of 6 bases from V and 5 bases from J, the junction contained 14 bases not matched to a gene. The CDR3 spans 17 residues. Germline-derived CDR1 and CDR2 are SGHTA and FQGNSA. CDR3 sequence (DNA): TGTGCCAGCAGGCACGACGGCAGCGGGGGTGGGACCGGGGAGCTGTTTTTT. Residues: CASRHDGSGGGTGELFF. Variable domain in full (rest from reference TRBV7-2 and TRBJ2-2): GAGVSQSPSNKVTEKGKDVELRCDPISGHTALYWYRQSLGQGLEFLIYFQGNSAPDKSGLPSDRFSAERTGGSVSTLTIQRTQQEDSAVYLCASRHDGSGGGTGELFFGEGSRLTVL.

The chain employs TRBV6-5 and TRBJ1-5; TRBD1 agrees at 9 bases. The V and J ends lost 4 bases and 2 bases, in that order; junction bases with no gene match: 3. From germline, CDR1 is MNHEY and CDR2 SVGAGI. The CDR3 runs 15 residues. CDR3 residues: CASSSGTGRNQPQHF. Written as DNA, the CDR3 is TGTGCCAGCAGTTCCGGGACAGGGCGCAATCAGCCCCAGCATTTT.

The chain is built from TRBV5-1 and TRBJ2-2, with 12 positions matching TRBD2. The V gene end was trimmed by 5 bases and the J gene end by 6 bases; junction bases not matched to a gene: 2. The CDR3 length is 14 residues. Germline V gene lookup returns CDR1 SGHRS and CDR2 YFSETQ. The chain's CDR3 is CASRLAGGPGELFF. Here the CDR3 DNA reads TGCGCCAGCAGGCTAGCGGGAGGGCCCGGGGAGCTGTTTTTT.

The chain couples TRBV2 to TRBJ1-2; 10 positions match TRBD1. The CDR3 is 14 amino acids. The germline CDR1 and CDR2 sequences are SNHLY and FYNNEI. J lost 4 bases, V lost 9 bases, and 8 bases had no gene match. CDR3 sequence (DNA): TGTGCCAGATGGGACCGGGACAGGGGCTATGGCTACACCTTC. It encodes CARWDRDRGYGYTF.

This chain connects TRBV5-1 to TRBJ2-3; a weak D match, TRBD1 (6 bases). Trimming stripped 5 bases from V and 3 bases from J, with 10 bases between. Germline V gene data show CDR1 as SGHRS and CDR2 as YFSETQ. The CDR3 extends over 13 amino acids. The CDR3 is CASSWGPTDTQYF. DNA for the CDR3: TGCGCCAGCAGTTGGGGGCCAACAGATACGCAGTATTTT.

This clone was seen just once. The J gene is TRBJ1-1, the V gene TRBV27; maybe TRBD1 (6 bases). Between the trimmed V and J ends, which lost 6 bases and 11 bases, there was a span of 13 bases. This CDR3 has 11 amino acids. In germline, CDR1 is MNHEY, CDR2 SMNVEV (reference sequence). CDR3 DNA sequence: TGTGCCAGCAGAGATACAGGGAGGGCTTTCTTT. Its translation is CASRDTGRAFF.

This clone appeared a few times. This chain connects TRBV5-1 to TRBJ1-5; TRBD1 aligns across 7 bases. CDR3 size: 16 residues. Germline assignment: CDR1 SGHRS and CDR2 YFSETQ. V shed 0 bases, J shed 8 bases, and the junction held 11 bases outside the gene matches. CDR3 in DNA: TGCGCCAGCAGCTTGGGGAGCTTAGGGGGCATGGAGCCCCAGCATTTT. Residues: CASSLGSLGGMEPQHF.

J is TRBJ2-3 and V is TRBV5-1; D is unclear. This CDR3 spans 14 amino acids. The germline V and J ends were trimmed by 2 bases and 4 bases, with 11 bases remaining between them. Looked up from germline, CDR1 is SGHRS and CDR2 is YFSETQ. CDR3 nucleotides: TGCGCCAGCAGCTTATTCCCTCGGGCAGATACGCAGTATTTT. It codes for CASSLFPRADTQYF.